The 4 T cell receptor beta chains below come from one sample, sequenced in a study of type 1 regulatory T cells. TCRdb passed the reads through MiXCR, listing each CDR3 protein once. This table holds about 19,000 distinct CDR3 sequences, about 10% found once. Sequences were obtained from CD4+ T cells, either the whole sample or a sorted fraction (not recorded which). The receptors were gathered from a human donor in good health.

This clonotype was seen at least ten times. CDR3 in DNA: TGTGCCACCAGCAGAGACCCACAGACAGGCACAGATACGCAGTATTTT. This encodes CATSRDPQTGTDTQYF. J is TRBJ2-3 and V is TRBV15; D might be TRBD1 (5 bases). From germline, CDR1 is LNHNV and CDR2 YYDKDF (reference sequence). Trimming shortened V by 0 bases and J by 1 base, and 11 bases separated the two germline ends. The CDR3 runs 16 residues. Based on the CDR3 plus reference TRBV15 and TRBJ2-3, the full variable domain is DAMVIQNPRYQVTQFGKPVTLSCSQTLNHNVMYWYQQKSSQAPKLLFHYYDKDFNNEADTPDNFQSRRPNTSFCFLDIRSPGLGDTAMYLCATSRDPQTGTDTQYFGPGTRLTVL.

There are many counts of this clonotype. The J gene is TRBJ2-7, the V gene TRBV7-9; 12 positions match TRBD2. V trimming: 4 bases; J trimming: 2 bases; junction bases outside the gene matches: 21. The CDR3 is made up of 21 amino acids. From germline, CDR1 is SEHNR and CDR2 FQNEAQ (reference sequence). CDR3: CASSSVTGKVTSGRHPYEQYF. The CDR3 nucleotides read TGTGCCAGCAGCTCCGTGACAGGGAAGGTTACTAGCGGGAGGCACCCCTACGAGCAGTACTTC. The variable domain in full, with the rest retrieved from reference TRBV7-9 and TRBJ2-7, is DTGVSQNPRHKITKRGQNVTFRCDPISEHNRLYWYRQTLGQGPEFLTYFQNEAQLEKSRLLSDRFSAERPKGSFSTLEIQRTEQGDSAMYLCASSSVTGKVTSGRHPYEQYFGPGTRLTVT.

This clonotype showed up many times. CDR3 residues: CASSFRSGADTQYF. The CDR3 DNA follows: TGTGCCAGCAGTTTCAGGAGTGGTGCAGATACGCAGTATTTT. V usage is TRBV6-2 or TRBV6-3 and J usage is TRBJ2-3; D unresolved. The germline V gene has CDR1 MNHEY and CDR2 SVGEGT. V dropped 4 bases and J dropped 4 bases, with 12 bases sitting between them. This CDR3 contains 14 residues.

This clonotype has just a few counts. The rearrangement links TRBV12-3 or TRBV12-4 to TRBJ2-1, with 8 bases aligning to TRBD2. This CDR3 spans 15 amino acids. The ends lost 3 bases at V and 6 bases at J; junction bases unmatched: 7. The CDR3 sequence is CASSFNGRGPNEQFF. DNA for the CDR3: TGTGCCAGCAGTTTTAACGGGAGGGGCCCCAATGAGCAGTTCTTC.